This is a list of T cell receptor beta chains from one sample in a study of CD8+ T cells in alopecia areata. The repertoire was sequenced with immunoSEQ multiplex PCR; TCRdb's copy has only in-frame clones and lacks some. Of about 200,000 clones in the sample, about three fifths were seen once. This sample comprised CD4+ T cells sorted from blood, obtained at week 0. Receptors originate from a human donor with alopecia areata. CDR3s include the opening cysteine and the closing phenylalanine or tryptophan. Each record gives: CDR3 protein, CDR3 DNA, clone size, J gene, D gene, V gene. The D gene is left open where the match is weak. Where a row states a size, it is once, few, many or the class of an expanded clone; other rows omit it.

CASSLDKTSGSGELFF	TGCGCCAGCAGCTTGGACAAGACTAGCGGGAGTGGGGAGCTGTTTTTT	NA	TRBJ2-2	TRBD2	TRBV5-1
CASSQDGGRGNYGYTF	TGTGCCAGCAGCCAAGATGGGGGCAGGGGAAACTATGGCTACACCTTC	NA	TRBJ1-2	NA	TRBV4-2
CASSFKRDGEKLFF	TGTGCCAGCAGCTTCAAAAGGGATGGTGAAAAACTGTTTTTT	NA	TRBJ1-4	NA	TRBV13
CASSLRVMDEQYF	TGTGCCAGCAGCTTAAGGGTAATGGACGAGCAGTACTTC	NA	TRBJ2-7	NA	TRBV13
CASSDSRYSYEQYF	TGTGCCAGCAGTGATAGCAGATACTCCTACGAGCAGTACTTC	once	TRBJ2-7	NA	TRBV25-1
CASSAPGQGNYGYTF	TGTGCCAGCAGTGCCCCGGGACAGGGTAACTATGGCTACACCTTC	NA	TRBJ1-2	TRBD1	TRBV25-1
CASSSGVFGNTIYF	TGTGCCAGCAGTTCGGGGGTGTTCGGAAACACCATATATTTT	few	TRBJ1-3	NA	TRBV6-6
CSVEQGGREQYF	TGCAGCGTCGAACAGGGGGGGAGAGAGCAGTACTTC	NA	TRBJ2-7	NA	TRBV29-1
CASSYGSLAGETQYF	TGTGCCAGCAGCTACGGTTCGCTAGCGGGGGAGACCCAGTACTTC	NA	TRBJ2-5	TRBD2	TRBV7-9
CASSLVLSRDAPGNEQFF	TGTGCCAGCAGCTTAGTCCTCTCGCGGGACGCACCCGGCAATGAGCAGTTCTTC	NA	TRBJ2-1	NA	TRBV7-9
CASSHTRSRGHYEQYF	TGTGCCAGTAGTCACACCCGGTCCAGGGGTCACTACGAGCAGTACTTC	NA	TRBJ2-7	NA	TRBV19
CAWSVRGGTEAFF	TGTGCCTGGAGTGTTCGGGGTGGCACTGAAGCTTTCTTT	NA	TRBJ1-1	NA	TRBV30
CASSLVLDRTDTQYF	TGCGCCAGCAGCTTGGTACTAGACAGAACAGATACGCAGTATTTT	NA	TRBJ2-3	NA	TRBV5-1
CASSLEQFMNTEAFF	TGCGCCAGCAGCTTGGAACAGTTCATGAACACTGAAGCTTTCTTT	NA	TRBJ1-1	NA	TRBV5-1
CASSEDGPFGYTF	TGTGCCAGCAGTGAGGACGGGCCGTTTGGCTACACCTTC	NA	TRBJ1-2	NA	TRBV2
CASSLALGRSTDTQYF	TGTGCCAGCAGCTTAGCCCTCGGGCGTAGCACAGATACGCAGTATTTT	once	TRBJ2-3	NA	TRBV7-8
CSVGQGYNTGELFF	TGCAGCGTGGGACAGGGGTATAACACCGGGGAGCTGTTTTTT	NA	TRBJ2-2	TRBD1	TRBV29-1
CASRSDLSSYEQYF	TGTGCCAGCAGGTCAGATTTGAGCTCCTACGAGCAGTACTTC	once	TRBJ2-7	NA	TRBV11-2
CASSRQGSEAFF	TGTGCCAGCAGTCGACAGGGATCTGAAGCTTTCTTT	few	TRBJ1-1	TRBD1	TRBV6-5
CASSPTDRMNTEAFF	TGTGCCAGCTCACCGACGGACAGAATGAACACTGAAGCTTTCTTT	once	TRBJ1-1	NA	TRBV18
CASSRPVSYNEQFF	TGTGCCAGTTCTAGACCGGTCTCCTACAATGAGCAGTTCTTC	NA	TRBJ2-1	NA	TRBV19
CASSYSSHGGYTF	TGTGCCAGCAGTTACTCGAGTCACGGAGGCTACACCTTC	few	TRBJ1-2	NA	TRBV6-6
CAGLLSSYNEQFF	TGTGCCGGGCTTTTGAGCTCCTACAATGAGCAGTTCTTC	NA	TRBJ2-1	NA	TRBV30
CASSQDPGLAGDPRETQYF	TGCGCCAGCAGCCAAGATCCCGGACTAGCGGGAGACCCTAGGGAGACCCAGTACTTC	NA	TRBJ2-5	TRBD2	TRBV4-1
CASSEYGSLLF	TGTGCCAGCAGTGAATATGGGTCCCTTCTATTC	NA	TRBJ1-2	NA	TRBV25-1
CASSWRGLNTEAFF	TGTGCCAGCAGTTGGCGGGGCCTGAACACTGAAGCTTTCTTT	NA	TRBJ1-1	NA	TRBV27